These 15 T cell receptor beta chains were all obtained from the same sample, sequenced in a study of neurological immune-mediated disorders. The time point here: longitudinal time-point 1 (baseline). TCRdb reprocessed the 5' RACE reads via MiXCR and lists one record per CDR3 protein. Here the sample spans 47,000 or so distinct CDR3 sequences, approximately 11% being singletons. The sample comprised PBMCs. The receptors originated from a woman between 40 and 55 years old in good health.

This clonotype was counted many times. V is TRBV7-3 and J is TRBJ2-1; tentatively, D is TRBD2 (5 bases). Germline CDR1 SGHTA, CDR2 FQGTGA. The ends were cut back, 5 bases at V and 5 bases at J, with 13 bases in the middle. This CDR3 comprises 14 residues. The CDR3 is CASSRDPSNNEQFF. The CDR3 DNA follows: TGTGCCAGCAGCCGGGATCCAAGTAACAATGAGCAGTTCTTC.

In this sample, this clonotype turned up many times. The chain joins TRBV5-5 to TRBJ2-3; D not resolved. V was clipped by 1 base and J by 5 bases, with 11 bases between them. The CDR3 loop spans 14 amino acids. Looked up from germline, CDR1 is SGHKS and CDR2 is YYEKEE (reference sequence). The CDR3 is CASSLYKTLDTQYF. The CDR3 coding sequence is TGTGCCAGCAGCTTGTACAAGACGCTAGATACGCAGTATTTT.

This clonotype was seen repeatedly, ten times or more. V gene TRBV15 combines with J gene TRBJ2-5, with 11 bases lining up with TRBD2. Per germline, CDR1 LNHNV and CDR2 YYDKDF (reference sequence). Unmatched junction bases numbered 11, after V lost 3 bases and J lost 2 bases. This CDR3 contains 18 residues. CDR3 nucleotide sequence: TGTGCCACCAGCAGGGCAGGAGCTCTAGCGGGGGGTCAAGAGACCCAGTACTTC. Translated: CATSRAGALAGGQETQYF. Full variable domain (remainder filled in from reference TRBV15 and TRBJ2-5): DAMVIQNPRYQVTQFGKPVTLSCSQTLNHNVMYWYQQKSSQAPKLLFHYYDKDFNNEADTPDNFQSRRPNTSFCFLDIRSPGLGDTAMYLCATSRAGALAGGQETQYFGPGTRLLVL.

This clonotype appeared many times. V is TRBV4-3 and J is TRBJ2-4, with unresolved D. Trimming removed 1 base from V and 7 bases from J, with 5 bases in between. The CDR3 extends over 12 amino acids. The germline CDR1 and CDR2 sequences are LGHNA and YSLEER. The CDR3 is CASSQVGNIQYF. The CDR3 bases are TGCGCCAGCAGCCAAGTCGGGAACATTCAGTACTTC.

This clonotype appeared many times. This chain joins TRBV20-1 and TRBJ1-2; possibly TRBD1 for D (5 bases). The CDR3 totals 13 residues. Trimming left V 5 bases short and J 3 bases short, with 13 bases between. Per germline, CDR1 DFQATT and CDR2 SNEGSKA (reference sequence). CDR3 region: CSAGTGADYGYTF. The DNA of the CDR3 is TGCAGTGCTGGGACCGGGGCAGACTATGGCTACACCTTC.

This clonotype was recorded many times. J is TRBJ2-5 and V is TRBV6-2 or TRBV6-3, with D perhaps assigned TRBD1 or TRBD2 (5 bases each). The CDR3 covers 17 residues. Germline CDR1 reads MNHEY; CDR2 reads SVGEGT. The ends were cut back, 6 bases at V and 1 base at J, with 21 bases in the middle. The CDR3 spells CASRSLFRDGVQETQYF. CDR3 DNA sequence: TGTGCCAGCAGGAGCCTTTTCCGGGACGGTGTCCAAGAGACCCAGTACTTC.

The table lists this clonotype with many counts. The chain employs TRBV12-3 or TRBV12-4 and TRBJ2-5; TRBD2 agrees at 9 bases. After removal of 10 bases from V and 7 bases from J, the junction contained 13 bases not matched to a gene. This CDR3 is 14 amino acids long. The CDR3: CANAASGKGGTQYF. Here the CDR3 DNA reads TGTGCCAACGCCGCTAGCGGGAAGGGTGGGACCCAGTACTTC.

This clonotype was seen ten or more times. The gene calls are TRBV20-1 and TRBJ2-1, with D uncertain. Germline CDR1 DFQATT, CDR2 SNEGSKA (reference sequence). Deletions cut 3 bases from V and 6 bases from J, with 12 bases between. This CDR3 has 13 residues. CDR3 in amino acids: CSASSVLLNEQFF. CDR3 DNA sequence: TGCAGTGCTAGCTCCGTCTTACTCAATGAGCAGTTCTTC.

This clonotype has a count of ten or more. The chain joins TRBV20-1 to TRBJ2-1, with 13 bases fitting TRBD2. Germline lookup yields CDR1 DFQATT and CDR2 SNEGSKA (reference sequence). The length of the CDR3 is 18 residues. V was pared by 0 bases and J by 8 bases, with 13 bases of the junction left unmatched. For the CDR3, the DNA is TGCAGTGCTAGAGATCTACGCGGTGAGGGACTAGCGGGATATGAGCAGTTCTTC. Its translation: CSARDLRGEGLAGYEQFF.

The table lists this clonotype with many counts. The chain combines TRBV3-1 with TRBJ2-2; TRBD2 might be the D (6 bases). V lost 4 bases to trimming and J lost 0 bases, with 15 bases between them. CDR3 size: 17 residues. The germline gives CDR1 LGHDT, CDR2 YNNKEL (reference sequence). The DNA of the CDR3 is TGTGCCAGCAGCCCACGGAGGGCGGATGCGAACACCGGGGAGCTGTTTTTT. Translation gives CASSPRRADANTGELFF.

This clonotype was detected many times. V usage is TRBV5-1 and J usage is TRBJ2-7; D is unclear. Trimming pared 0 bases from V and 2 bases from J, leaving 9 bases between. The CDR3 contains 14 residues. Germline assignment: CDR1 SGHRS and CDR2 YFSETQ. CDR3 DNA sequence: TGCGCCAGCAGCTTGGTCCTGGGCGCCTACGAGCAGTACTTC. Amino acids: CASSLVLGAYEQYF. The complete variable domain, with remaining parts taken from reference TRBV5-1 and TRBJ2-7, reads KAGVTQTPRYLIKTRGQQVTLSCSPISGHRSVSWYQQTPGQGLQFLFEYFSETQRNKGNFPGRFSGRQFSNSRSEMNVSTLELGDSALYLCASSLVLGAYEQYFGPGTRLTVT.

CDR3 region: CASSYSRDWRYEQYF. DNA of the CDR3: TGTGCCAGCAGTTACTCGCGGGACTGGCGGTACGAGCAGTACTTC. This chain links TRBV6-5 with TRBJ2-7, with a tentative D call TRBD2 (6 bases). Trimming took 0 bases from V and 4 from J, leaving 13 bases between them. This CDR3 has 15 residues. Germline CDR1 is MNHEY and CDR2 is SVGAGI.

V usage is TRBV5-1 and J usage is TRBJ2-2; 9 bases align to TRBD2. The CDR3 sequence is 16 residues long. Germline V CDR1 and CDR2: SGHRS, YFSETQ. Losses at the gene ends were 1 base for V and 1 base for J; bases not matched to a gene: 2. Here the CDR3 reads CASSLPSGMNTGELFF. Written as DNA, the CDR3 is TGCGCCAGCAGCTTGCCTAGCGGGATGAACACCGGGGAGCTGTTTTTT.

This clonotype has ten or more counts. CDR3 nucleotide sequence: TGTGCCACCGCTGGGGGGACGGTGAGCACAGATACGCAGTATTTT. This encodes CATAGGTVSTDTQYF. The rearrangement links TRBV10-3 to TRBJ2-3; D may be TRBD2 (6 bases). With 10 bases removed from V and 0 bases from J, the gap between germline ends came to 17 bases. There are 15 residues in the CDR3. CDR1 and CDR2 (germline): ENHRY, SYGVKD.

This clonotype appeared a few times. Its ends do not fully match the called genes, so a read error is possible. The chain combines TRBV10-3 with TRBJ2-3; no clear D. This CDR3 is 12 amino acids long. Germline assignment: CDR1 ENHRY and CDR2 SYGVKD. The CDR3 DNA reads TGTACCATCAGAGTGAAGGGAGATACGCAGTATTTT. This translates into CTIRVKGDTQYF.